Following are 11 T cell receptor beta chains from one sample sequenced in a study of tumor and adjacent non-tumor tissue in lung cancer. This sample's RNA came from whole unsorted tissue. TCRbeta libraries were built with three rounds of nested PCR, modified from ARM-PCR. One entry per CDR3 protein results from TCRdb running MiXCR on the multiplex PCR reads. Altogether about 120,000 distinct CDR3 sequences are present, about 87% being singletons, with the ten largest covering about 23%. The material sequenced was lung tumor tissue. The receptors were gathered from a man aged 70-80 years with non-small cell lung cancer.

With respect to this clonotype: Since the CDR3 does not end with the conserved phenylalanine or tryptophan, this likely comes from a read error. The chain recombines TRBV5-6 with TRBJ2-7; D possibly corresponds to TRBD2 (6 bases). V was cut by 9 bases and J by 3 bases, with 13 bases left in between. This CDR3 region has 12 residues. Germline V gene lookup returns CDR1 SGHDT and CDR2 YYEEEE. This CDR3 reads CANRLGVYEQYS. The CDR3 nucleotides read TGTGCCAACAGACTAGGGGTCTACGAGCAGTACTCC.

The V gene is TRBV29-1, the J gene TRBJ2-7; D assignment may be TRBD1 or TRBD2 (5 bases each). The CDR3 covers 13 residues. The germline V and J ends were trimmed by 5 bases and 6 bases, with 17 bases remaining between them. Germline CDR1 SQVTM, CDR2 ANQGSEA. The CDR3 coding sequence is TGCAGCGTTCGAAGGGACCGGCAGTCCGAGCAGTACTTC. It encodes CSVRRDRQSEQYF.

On this clonotype itself: An end of the junction does not agree with germline; a read error may underlie this. The gene calls are TRBV10-3 and TRBJ2-1; 9 bases fit TRBD2. Germline CDR1 reads ENHRY; CDR2 reads SYGVKD. The CDR3 has 18 amino acids. The CDR3 region is CDIGSNSSRGGTYNEQFF. In DNA form, the CDR3 reads TGTGACATCGGTTCCAATTCCTCGCGGGGGGGAACCTACAATGAGCAGTTCTTC.

As to this clonotype: A read error may account for a junction end that differs from germline. The chain uses TRBV5-4 and TRBJ1-1, with D unclear. Germline CDR1 reads SGHNT; CDR2 reads YYREEE (reference sequence). The length of the CDR3 is 13 residues. The CDR3, as DNA: TGTGACAGCAGCCCTGGATTGAACACTGAAGCTTACTTT. It specifies CDSSPGLNTEAYF.

The chain links TRBV6-5 to TRBJ2-5, with D perhaps TRBD2 (5 bases). The length of the CDR3 is 16 residues. Looked up from germline, CDR1 is MNHEY and CDR2 is SVGAGI. V was trimmed by 2 bases and J by 3 bases, leaving 16 bases between them. The CDR3 protein is CASSYPVAREKETQYF. Here the CDR3 DNA reads TGTGCCAGCAGTTACCCGGTAGCGAGGGAAAAAGAGACCCAGTACTTC.

About this clonotype: Sequence at one end of the junction differs from germline and may be a read error. The chain links TRBV6-1 to TRBJ2-1; 7 nucleotides line up with TRBD1. The CDR3 sequence is 13 residues long. The germline CDR1 and CDR2 sequences are MNHNS and SASEGT. CDR3 sequence (DNA): TGTGTCAGCAGGGGGACAGCATGGGGTGAGCAGTTCTTC. This sequence encodes CVSRGTAWGEQFF.

With respect to this clonotype: No conserved phenylalanine or tryptophan is present at the end of the CDR3, so a read error is the likely explanation. J is TRBJ2-3 and V is TRBV20-1; 12 bases are shared with TRBD2. Germline lookup yields CDR1 DFQATT and CDR2 SNEGSKA (reference sequence). This CDR3 is 16 amino acids long. The CDR3 DNA is TGTAGTGCTAGTGGACTAGCGGGGACCCGAGGGGATACGCAGTATTAT. It translates to CSASGLAGTRGDTQYY.

A note on this clonotype: Just one base apart from a much larger clone, this may be a read error. The conserved phenylalanine or tryptophan is not found at the CDR3 terminus, so this likely reflects a read error. The genes are TRBV5-1 and TRBJ2-7; perhaps D is TRBD1 or TRBD2 (5 bases each). Germline lookup yields CDR1 SGHRS and CDR2 YFSETQ. The CDR3 consists of 15 residues. Between the trimmed V and J ends, which lost 4 bases and 0 bases, there was a span of 14 bases. In DNA form, the CDR3 reads TGCGCCAGCAGCCCATGGGACGTTAGCTCCTACGAGCAGTACATC. Translating it yields CASSPWDVSSYEQYI.

Comment on this clonotype: Compared with germline, one end of the junction differs, possibly owing to a read error. The chain uses TRBV5-1 and TRBJ1-2; 7 bases line up with TRBD1. CDR1 and CDR2 from the germline V gene are SGHRS and YFSETQ. The CDR3 is 14 residues long. CDR3 in amino acids: CVSSSGQEFYGYTF. The CDR3 bases are TGCGTCAGCAGCTCCGGACAGGAGTTCTATGGCTATACCTTC.

This clonotype has a count of ten or more. V usage is TRBV5-1 and J usage is TRBJ2-5; D may match TRBD1 or TRBD2 (5 bases each). CDR1 and CDR2 from the germline V gene are SGHRS and YFSETQ. The ends were cut back, 4 bases at V and 5 bases at J, with 15 bases in the middle. CDR3 length equals 14 residues. The CDR3 DNA is TGCGCCAGCAGCGGAATGGGACCGGGGGAGACCCAGTACTTC. Amino acids: CASSGMGPGETQYF.

Comment on this clonotype: The junction and the germline gene differ at one end; a read error may be behind it. The chain links TRBV6-5 to TRBJ1-5; a weak D match, TRBD1 (6 bases). CDR1 and CDR2 from the germline V gene are MNHEY and SVGAGI. The length of the CDR3 is 12 residues. The CDR3 loop is CASKTGTQLQHF. Written as DNA, the CDR3 is TGTGCCAGTAAGACAGGAACACAGCTCCAGCATTTT.